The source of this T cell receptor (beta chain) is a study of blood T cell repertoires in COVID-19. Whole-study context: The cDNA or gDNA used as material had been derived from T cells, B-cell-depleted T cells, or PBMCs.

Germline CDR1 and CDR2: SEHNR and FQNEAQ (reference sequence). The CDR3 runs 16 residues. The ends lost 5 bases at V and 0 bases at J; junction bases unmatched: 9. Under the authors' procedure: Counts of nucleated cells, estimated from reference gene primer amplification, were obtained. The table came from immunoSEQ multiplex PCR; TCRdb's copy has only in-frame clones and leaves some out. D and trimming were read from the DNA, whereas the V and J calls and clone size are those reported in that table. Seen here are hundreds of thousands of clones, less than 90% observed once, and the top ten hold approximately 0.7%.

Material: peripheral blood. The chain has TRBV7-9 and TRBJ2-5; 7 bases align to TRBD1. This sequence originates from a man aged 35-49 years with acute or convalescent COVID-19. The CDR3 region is CASSRGVGQYQETQYF. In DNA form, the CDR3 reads TGTGCCAGCAGCCGAGGGGTGGGACAGTACCAAGAGACCCAGTACTTC.